The TCR beta chain under discussion was sequenced for a study of patients and donors after allogeneic stem cell transplantation. This CDR3 comprises 17 residues. CDR1 and CDR2 (germline): MGHRA, YSYEKL. Each CDR3 protein gets one entry after TCRdb re-called the RT-PCR reads with MiXCR. The sample has fewer than 95,000 distinct CDR3 sequences, roughly 4.9% seen once; the top ten hold less than 3%. Concerning this clonotype itself: The junction differs from germline at one of its ends, possibly a read error.

What was sequenced was blood, either unsorted or a sorted T cell fraction (not recorded which). The source is a human donor who was either an allogeneic HSCT recipient or a stem cell or donor lymphocyte infusion donor (not recorded which). It is not recorded whose cells these are; they may come from a transplant donor. The J gene is TRBJ2-3, the V gene TRBV4-1, with 10 bases matching TRBD2. DNA of the CDR3: TGCGCCACCAGCCTAAGAGGTGGAGCGGGAGGGGACCATACGCAGTATTTT. This codes for CATSLRGGAGGDHTQYF.